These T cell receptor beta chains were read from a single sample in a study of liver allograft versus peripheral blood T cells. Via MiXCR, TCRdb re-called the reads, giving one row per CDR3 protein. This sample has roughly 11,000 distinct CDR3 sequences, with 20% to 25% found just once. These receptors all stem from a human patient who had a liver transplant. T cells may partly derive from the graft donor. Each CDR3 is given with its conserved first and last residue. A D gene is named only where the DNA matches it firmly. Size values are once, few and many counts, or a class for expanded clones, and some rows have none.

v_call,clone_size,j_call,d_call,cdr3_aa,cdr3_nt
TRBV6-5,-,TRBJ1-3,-,CASSYGDTIYF,TGTGCCAGCAGTTACGGGGACACCATATATTTT
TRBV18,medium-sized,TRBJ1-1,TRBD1,CASSTGQGGYTEAFF,TGTGCCAGCTCTACCGGACAGGGTGGATACACTGAAGCTTTCTTT
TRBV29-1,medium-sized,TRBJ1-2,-,CSVGRVAGSGYTF,TGCAGCGTCGGGAGGGTGGCAGGGAGTGGCTACACCTTC
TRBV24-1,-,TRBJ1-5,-,CATSNPAFGRRGDQPQHF,TGTGCCACCAGTAATCCCGCGTTCGGGAGACGGGGCGATCAGCCCCAGCATTTT
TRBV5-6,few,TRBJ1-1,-,CASSLAPRGTEAFF,TGTGCCAGCAGCTTGGCCCCACGGGGGACTGAAGCTTTCTTT
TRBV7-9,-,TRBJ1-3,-,CASSLAQARSGNTIYF,TGTGCCAGCAGCTTAGCGCAGGCCCGCTCTGGAAACACCATATATTTT
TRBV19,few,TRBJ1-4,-,CASRITRTPEKLFF,TGTGCCAGTAGGATAACTCGGACGCCTGAAAAACTGTTTTTT
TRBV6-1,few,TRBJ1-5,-,CASGPQHF,TGTGCCAGCGGGCCCCAGCATTTT
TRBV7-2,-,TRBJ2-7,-,CASSFGGAYEQYF,TGTGCCAGCAGCTTTGGCGGGGCCTACGAGCAGTACTTC
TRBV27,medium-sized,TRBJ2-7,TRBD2,CASSLSGTSGSYEQYF,TGTGCCAGCAGTTTATCGGGGACTAGCGGTTCCTACGAGCAGTACTTC
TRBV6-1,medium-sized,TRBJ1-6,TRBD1,CATILGQGAVSPLHF,TGTGCCACCATACTGGGGCAGGGGGCAGTTTCACCCCTCCACTTT
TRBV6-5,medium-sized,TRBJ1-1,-,CASSGVGTEAFF,TGTGCCAGCAGTGGGGTGGGCACTGAAGCTTTCTTT
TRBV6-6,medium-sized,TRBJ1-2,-,CASSYSAEAGYTF,TGTGCCAGCAGTTACTCAGCAGAGGCGGGCTACACCTTC
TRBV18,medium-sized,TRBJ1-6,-,CASTGIPSSYNSPLHF,TGTGCCAGCACCGGGATCCCGAGCTCCTATAATTCACCCCTCCACTTT
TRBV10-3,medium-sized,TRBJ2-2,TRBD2,CAISETSGTSTGELFF,TGTGCCATCAGTGAGACTAGCGGGACAAGCACCGGGGAGCTGTTTTTT
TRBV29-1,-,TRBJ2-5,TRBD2,CSVGAGGGETQYF,TGCAGCGTGGGAGCGGGGGGGGGAGAGACCCAGTACTTC
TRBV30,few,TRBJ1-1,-,CAWNPGLAANTEAFF,TGTGCCTGGAATCCTGGTCTGGCAGCGAACACTGAAGCTTTCTTT
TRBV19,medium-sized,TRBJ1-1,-,CASSQQGVYTEAFF,TGTGCCAGTAGTCAACAGGGAGTCTATACTGAAGCTTTCTTT
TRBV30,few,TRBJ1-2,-,CAWSVSGYGYTF,TGTGCCTGGAGTGTATCCGGATATGGCTACACCTTC
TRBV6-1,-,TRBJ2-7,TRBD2,CASSGLAGDQREYEQYF,TGTGCCAGCAGTGGACTAGCGGGAGACCAAAGGGAGTACGAGCAGTACTTC
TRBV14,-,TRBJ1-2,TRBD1,CASSHNRGQIYGYTF,TGTGCCAGCAGCCACAACAGGGGGCAGATCTATGGCTACACCTTC
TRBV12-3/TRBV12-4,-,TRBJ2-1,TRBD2,CAAQRTSENEQFF,TGTGCCGCACAAAGGACTAGCGAAAATGAGCAGTTCTTC
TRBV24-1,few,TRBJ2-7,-,CATSDLSGDWYEQYF,TGTGCCACCAGTGATTTATCGGGGGATTGGTACGAGCAGTACTTC
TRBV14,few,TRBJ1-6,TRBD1,CASSPRTGETYNSPLHF,TGTGCCAGCAGCCCGCGGACAGGGGAAACCTATAATTCACCCCTCCACTTT
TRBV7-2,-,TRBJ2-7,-,CASSLAGAYEQYF,TGTGCCAGCAGCTTAGCGGGGGCCTACGAGCAGTACTTC
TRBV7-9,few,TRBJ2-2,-,CASSSAGWTPHTGELFF,TGTGCCAGCAGCTCCGCGGGGTGGACTCCCCACACCGGGGAGCTGTTTTTT
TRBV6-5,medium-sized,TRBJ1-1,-,CASTTSKDGNTEAFF,TGTGCCAGCACCACCTCCAAGGACGGTAACACTGAAGCTTTCTTT
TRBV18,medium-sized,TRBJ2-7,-,CASSPNPGTQTYEQYF,TGTGCCAGCTCACCTAACCCCGGGACACAAACCTACGAGCAGTACTTC
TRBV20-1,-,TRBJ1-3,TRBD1,CSARRGQGVHTIYF,TGCAGTGCTAGACGGGGACAGGGGGTACACACCATATATTTT
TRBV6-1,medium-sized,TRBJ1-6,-,CASSVIGGTWTNSPLHF,TGTGCCAGCAGTGTAATAGGCGGGACGTGGACTAATTCACCCCTCCACTTT
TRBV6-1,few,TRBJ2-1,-,CASSEANNEQFF,TGTGCCAGCAGTGAGGCTAACAATGAGCAGTTCTTC
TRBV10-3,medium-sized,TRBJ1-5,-,CAISESEAGAAQPQHF,TGTGCCATCAGTGAGTCGGAGGCCGGCGCAGCTCAGCCCCAGCATTTT
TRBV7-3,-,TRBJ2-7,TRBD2,CASSRDGGAFEQYF,TGTGCCAGCAGCCGAGACGGGGGGGCCTTCGAGCAGTACTTC
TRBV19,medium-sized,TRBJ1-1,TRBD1,CASSKWGQSTEAFF,TGTGCCAGTAGTAAGTGGGGACAGAGCACTGAAGCTTTCTTT
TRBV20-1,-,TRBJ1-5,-,CSARVSTDQPQHF,TGCAGTGCTAGAGTCTCAACCGATCAGCCCCAGCATTTT
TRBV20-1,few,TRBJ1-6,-,CSASRWEIAGSPLHF,TGCAGTGCTAGTCGGTGGGAAATCGCAGGATCACCCCTCCACTTT
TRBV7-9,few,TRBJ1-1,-,CASSPGQITEAFF,TGTGCCAGCAGCCCCGGACAAATCACTGAAGCTTTCTTT
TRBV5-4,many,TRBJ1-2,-,CASSPTGIYGYTF,TGTGCCAGCAGCCCAACAGGGATCTATGGCTACACCTTC
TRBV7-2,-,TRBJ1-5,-,CASSFDTGNQPQHF,TGTGCCAGCAGCTTTGATACGGGCAATCAGCCCCAGCATTTT
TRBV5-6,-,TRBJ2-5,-,CASSPAPTQETQYF,TGTGCCAGCAGCCCGGCGCCTACCCAAGAGACCCAGTACTTC
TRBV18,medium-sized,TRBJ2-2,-,CASSPSRGGELFF,TGTGCCAGCTCACCCTCCCGCGGCGGGGAGCTGTTTTTT
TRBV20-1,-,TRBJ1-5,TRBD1,CSAKQGNQPQHF,TGCAGTGCTAAACAGGGGAATCAGCCCCAGCATTTT
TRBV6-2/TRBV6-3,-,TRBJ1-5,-,CASSYRGPGAQPQHF,TGTGCCAGCAGTTACCGCGGGCCAGGGGCTCAGCCCCAGCATTTT
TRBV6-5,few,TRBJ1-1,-,CASILGGDKAFF,TGTGCCAGCATCCTAGGGGGGGACAAAGCTTTCTTT
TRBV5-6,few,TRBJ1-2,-,CASTTPGGRFYGYTF,TGTGCCAGCACCACGCCCGGGGGCCGGTTCTATGGCTACACCTTC